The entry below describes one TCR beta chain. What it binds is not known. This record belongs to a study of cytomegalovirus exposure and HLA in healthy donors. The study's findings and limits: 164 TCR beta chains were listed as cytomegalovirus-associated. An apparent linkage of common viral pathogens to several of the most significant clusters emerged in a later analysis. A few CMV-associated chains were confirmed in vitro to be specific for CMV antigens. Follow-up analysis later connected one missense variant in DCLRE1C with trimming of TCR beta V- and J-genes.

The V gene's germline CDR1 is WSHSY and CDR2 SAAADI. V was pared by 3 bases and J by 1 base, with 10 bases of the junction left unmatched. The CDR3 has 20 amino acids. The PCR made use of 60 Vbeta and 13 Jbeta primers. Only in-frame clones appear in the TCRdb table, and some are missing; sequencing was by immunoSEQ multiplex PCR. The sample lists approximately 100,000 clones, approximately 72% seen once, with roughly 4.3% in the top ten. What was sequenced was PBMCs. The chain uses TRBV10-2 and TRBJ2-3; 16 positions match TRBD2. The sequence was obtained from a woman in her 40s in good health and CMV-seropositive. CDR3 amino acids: CASSELGLAGGRPGTDTQYF. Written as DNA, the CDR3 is TGCGCCAGCAGTGAATTGGGACTAGCGGGAGGGAGACCGGGCACAGATACGCAGTATTTT.